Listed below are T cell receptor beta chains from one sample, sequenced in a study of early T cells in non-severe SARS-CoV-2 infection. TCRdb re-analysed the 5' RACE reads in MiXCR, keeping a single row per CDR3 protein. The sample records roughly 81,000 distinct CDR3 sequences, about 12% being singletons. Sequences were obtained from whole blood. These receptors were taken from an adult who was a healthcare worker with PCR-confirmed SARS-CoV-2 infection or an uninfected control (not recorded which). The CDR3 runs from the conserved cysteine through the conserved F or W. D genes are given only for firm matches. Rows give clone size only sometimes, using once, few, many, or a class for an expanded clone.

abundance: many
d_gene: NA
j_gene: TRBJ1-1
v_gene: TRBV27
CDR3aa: CASRTRTDTRMNTEAFF
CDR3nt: TGTGCCAGCAGGACGCGGACAGACACCCGAATGAACACTGAAGCTTTCTTT

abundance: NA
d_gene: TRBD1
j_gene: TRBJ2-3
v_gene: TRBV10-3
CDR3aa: CAISDRGRGTDTQYF
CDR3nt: TGTGCCATCAGTGACAGGGGGCGGGGCACAGATACGCAGTATTTT

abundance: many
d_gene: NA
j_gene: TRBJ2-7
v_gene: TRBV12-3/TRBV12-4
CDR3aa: CASSFNGAYEQYF
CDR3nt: TGTGCCAGCAGTTTTAATGGGGCCTACGAGCAGTACTTC

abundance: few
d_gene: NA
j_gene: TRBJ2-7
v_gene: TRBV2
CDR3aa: CASSEAYEQYF
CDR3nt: TGTGCCAGCAGTGAAGCCTACGAGCAGTACTTC

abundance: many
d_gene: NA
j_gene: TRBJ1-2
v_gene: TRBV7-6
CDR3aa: CASSRTEGYGYTF
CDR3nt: TGTGCCAGCAGCCGGACAGAGGGCTATGGCTACACCTTC

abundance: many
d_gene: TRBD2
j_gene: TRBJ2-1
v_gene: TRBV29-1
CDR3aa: CSVIPGLPQNEQFF
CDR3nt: TGCAGCGTTATCCCGGGACTACCCCAAAATGAGCAGTTCTTC

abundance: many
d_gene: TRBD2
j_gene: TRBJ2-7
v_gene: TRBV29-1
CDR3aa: CSVGTSPYEQYF
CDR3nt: TGCAGCGTCGGGACTAGCCCCTACGAGCAGTACTTC

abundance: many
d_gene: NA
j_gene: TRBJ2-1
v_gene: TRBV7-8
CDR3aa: CASSSESGEQFF
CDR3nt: TGTGCCAGCAGCTCAGAGTCTGGTGAGCAGTTCTTC

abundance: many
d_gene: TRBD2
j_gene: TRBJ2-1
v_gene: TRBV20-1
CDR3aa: CSTNLAGEREQFF
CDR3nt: TGCAGTACAAACCTAGCGGGAGAAAGGGAGCAGTTCTTC

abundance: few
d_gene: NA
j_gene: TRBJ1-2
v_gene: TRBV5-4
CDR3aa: CASREPIPNYGYTF
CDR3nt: TGTGCCAGCAGGGAACCGATTCCTAACTATGGCTACACCTTC

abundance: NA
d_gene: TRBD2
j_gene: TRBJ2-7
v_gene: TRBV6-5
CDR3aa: CASRLLAGNSYEQYF
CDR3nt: TGTGCCAGCAGGCTACTAGCGGGTAATTCCTACGAGCAGTACTTC

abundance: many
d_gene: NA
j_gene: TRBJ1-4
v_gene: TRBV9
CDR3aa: CASSPSLGRVYEKLFF
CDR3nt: TGTGCCAGCAGCCCTAGTTTAGGGAGGGTTTATGAAAAACTGTTTTTT

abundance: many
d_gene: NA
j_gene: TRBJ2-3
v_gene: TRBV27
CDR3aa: CASSYVGAGQGFTDTQYF
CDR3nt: TGTGCCAGCAGTTACGTGGGTGCAGGCCAGGGATTCACAGATACGCAGTATTTT

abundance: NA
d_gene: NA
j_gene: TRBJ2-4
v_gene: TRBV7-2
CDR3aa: CASSYAWNIQYF
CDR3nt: TGTGCCAGCAGCTACGCGTGGAACATTCAGTACTTC

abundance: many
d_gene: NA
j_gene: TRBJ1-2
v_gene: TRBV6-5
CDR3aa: CASSLTGPYNYGYTF
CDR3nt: TGTGCCAGCAGCCTGACAGGCCCTTATAACTATGGCTACACCTTC

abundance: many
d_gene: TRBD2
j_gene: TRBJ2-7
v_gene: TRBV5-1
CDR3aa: CASSRLAGAGNEQYF
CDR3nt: TGCGCCAGCAGCCGTCTAGCGGGAGCGGGGAACGAGCAGTACTTC

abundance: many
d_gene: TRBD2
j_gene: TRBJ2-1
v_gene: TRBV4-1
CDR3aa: CASSHLGLAGARSSYNEQFF
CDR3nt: TGCGCCAGCAGCCACTTGGGACTAGCGGGAGCCCGGAGCTCCTACAATGAGCAGTTCTTC

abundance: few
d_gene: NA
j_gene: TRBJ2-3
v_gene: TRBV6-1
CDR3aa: CASSEEGILLPDTQYF
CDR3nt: TGTGCCAGCAGTGAAGAAGGCATCCTACTGCCAGATACGCAGTATTTT

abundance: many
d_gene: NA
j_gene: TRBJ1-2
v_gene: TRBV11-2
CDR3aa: CASSLGTADYYGYTF
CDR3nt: TGTGCCAGCAGCTTAGGGACGGCCGATTACTATGGCTACACCTTC

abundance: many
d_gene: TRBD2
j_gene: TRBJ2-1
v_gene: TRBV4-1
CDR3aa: CASSQVPGGDGNEQFF
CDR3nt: TGCGCCAGCAGCCAAGTGCCCGGGGGGGATGGTAATGAGCAGTTCTTC

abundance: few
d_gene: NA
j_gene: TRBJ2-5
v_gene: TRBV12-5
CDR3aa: CASGLVIQFGPETQYF
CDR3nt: TGTGCTAGTGGTTTGGTAATCCAGTTTGGCCCAGAGACCCAGTACTTC

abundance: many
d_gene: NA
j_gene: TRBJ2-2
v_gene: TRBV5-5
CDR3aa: CASSLGVVNTGELFF
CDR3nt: TGTGCCAGCAGCTTGGGTGTAGTTAACACCGGGGAGCTGTTTTTT

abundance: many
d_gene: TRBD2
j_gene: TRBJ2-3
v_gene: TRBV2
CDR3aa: CASSEALAVVNTQYF
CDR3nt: TGTGCCAGCAGTGAAGCGCTAGCGGTGGTGAATACGCAGTATTTT

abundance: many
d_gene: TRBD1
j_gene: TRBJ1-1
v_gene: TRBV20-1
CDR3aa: CSANGQGKAFF
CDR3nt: TGCAGTGCCAATGGACAGGGTAAAGCTTTCTTT

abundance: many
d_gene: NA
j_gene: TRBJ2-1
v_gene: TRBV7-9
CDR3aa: CASSLEGLGSSYNEQFF
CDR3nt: TGTGCCAGCAGCTTAGAAGGCTTGGGGAGCTCCTACAATGAGCAGTTCTTC

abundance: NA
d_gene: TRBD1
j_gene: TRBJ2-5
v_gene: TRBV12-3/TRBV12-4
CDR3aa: CASREGQGPGETQYF
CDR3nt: TGTGCCAGCAGGGAAGGACAGGGGCCGGGGGAGACCCAGTACTTC

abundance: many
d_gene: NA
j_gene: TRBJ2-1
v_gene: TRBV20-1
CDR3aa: CSARKRGTGNSYNEQFF
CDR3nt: TGCAGTGCTAGGAAGAGGGGAACAGGGAATTCCTACAATGAGCAGTTCTTC

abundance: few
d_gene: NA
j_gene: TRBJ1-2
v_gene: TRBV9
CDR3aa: CASSVAGTAPGNGYTF
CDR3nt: TGTGCCAGCAGCGTAGCTGGGACCGCCCCTGGCAATGGCTACACCTTC

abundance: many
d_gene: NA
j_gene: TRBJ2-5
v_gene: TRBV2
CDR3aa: CASSDLRPQETQYF
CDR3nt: TGTGCCAGCAGTGACCTCCGGCCCCAAGAGACCCAGTACTTC

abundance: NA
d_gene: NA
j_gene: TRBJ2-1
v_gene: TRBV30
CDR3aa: CAWTGTPYNEQFF
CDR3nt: TGTGCCTGGACGGGGACTCCTTACAATGAGCAGTTCTTC

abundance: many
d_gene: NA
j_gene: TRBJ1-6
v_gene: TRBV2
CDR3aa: CASSPRALSSYNSPLHF
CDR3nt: TGTGCCAGCAGCCCCAGGGCTTTGAGCTCCTATAATTCACCCCTCCACTTT

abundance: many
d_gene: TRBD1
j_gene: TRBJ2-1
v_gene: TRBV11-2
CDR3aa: CASSRDRGLLGAYNEQFF
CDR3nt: TGTGCCAGCAGCCGGGACAGGGGGCTATTGGGAGCCTACAATGAGCAGTTCTTC

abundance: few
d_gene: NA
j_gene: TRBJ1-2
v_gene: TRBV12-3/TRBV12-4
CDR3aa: CASSRGTVLGYTF
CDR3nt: TGTGCCAGCAGCCGCGGGACGGTCCTGGGCTACACCTTC

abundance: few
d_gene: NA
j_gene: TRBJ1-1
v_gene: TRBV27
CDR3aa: CASSPYQGLNTEAFF
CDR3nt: TGTGCCAGCAGTCCATATCAGGGGTTGAACACTGAAGCTTTCTTT

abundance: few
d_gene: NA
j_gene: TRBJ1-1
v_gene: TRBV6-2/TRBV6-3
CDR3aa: CASISGLNRVNTEAFF
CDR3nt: TGTGCCAGCATTTCCGGGCTGAACAGGGTGAACACTGAAGCTTTCTTT

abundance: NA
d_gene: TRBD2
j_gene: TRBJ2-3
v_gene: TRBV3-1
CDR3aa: CASSQRWGGNTDTQYF
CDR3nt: TGTGCCAGCAGCCAACGATGGGGGGGGAACACAGATACGCAGTATTTT

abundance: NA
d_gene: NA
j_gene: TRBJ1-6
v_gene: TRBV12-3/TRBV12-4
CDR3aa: CASSLARGVDNSPLHF
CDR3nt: TGTGCCAGCAGTTTAGCGCGCGGAGTTGATAATTCACCCCTCCACTTT

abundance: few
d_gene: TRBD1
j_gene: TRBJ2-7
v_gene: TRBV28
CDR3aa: CASFPGQGHYEQYF
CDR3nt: TGTGCCAGCTTTCCGGGACAGGGTCACTACGAGCAGTACTTC

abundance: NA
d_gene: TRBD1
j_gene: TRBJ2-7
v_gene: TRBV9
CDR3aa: CASSENPDRASYEQYF
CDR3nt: TGTGCCAGCAGCGAAAACCCGGACAGGGCCTCCTACGAGCAGTACTTC

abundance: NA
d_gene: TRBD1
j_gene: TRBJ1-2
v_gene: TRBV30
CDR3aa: CAWGQGPDYGYTF
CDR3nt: TGTGCCTGGGGACAGGGGCCGGACTATGGCTACACCTTC

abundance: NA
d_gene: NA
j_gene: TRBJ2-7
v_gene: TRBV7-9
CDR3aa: CASRPIAAGLEQYF
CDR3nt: TGTGCCAGCAGGCCTATCGCGGCGGGTCTCGAGCAGTACTTC

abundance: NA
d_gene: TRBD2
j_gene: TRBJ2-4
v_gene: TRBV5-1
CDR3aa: CASSLLAGEGNIKYF
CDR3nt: TGCGCCAGCAGCTTACTAGCGGGAGAAGGAAACATTAAGTACTTC

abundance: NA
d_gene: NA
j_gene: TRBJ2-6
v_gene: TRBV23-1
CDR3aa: CASSQSGVRYLWANVLTF
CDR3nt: TGCGCCAGCAGTCAATCAGGGGTCAGGTACCTCTGGGCCAACGTCCTGACTTTC

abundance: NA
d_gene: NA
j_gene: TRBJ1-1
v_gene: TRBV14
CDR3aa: CASGQRRTEAFF
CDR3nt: TGTGCCAGTGGACAGAGGAGGACTGAAGCTTTCTTT

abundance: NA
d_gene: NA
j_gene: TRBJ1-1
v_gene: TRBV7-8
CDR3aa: CASSLKEGNTEAFF
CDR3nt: TGTGCCAGCAGCTTAAAGGAGGGGAACACTGAAGCTTTCTTT

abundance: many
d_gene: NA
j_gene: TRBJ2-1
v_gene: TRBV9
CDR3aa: CASSVGPANEQFF
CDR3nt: TGTGCCAGCAGCGTAGGCCCGGCCAATGAGCAGTTCTTC

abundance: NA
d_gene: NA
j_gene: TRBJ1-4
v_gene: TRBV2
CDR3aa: CASSDSLEEKLFF
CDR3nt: TGTGCCAGCAGTGACAGTTTAGAGGAAAAACTGTTTTTT

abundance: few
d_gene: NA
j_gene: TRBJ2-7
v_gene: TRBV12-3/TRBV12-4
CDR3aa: CASSRHSREQYF
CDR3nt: TGTGCCAGCAGTCGGCACTCTCGCGAGCAGTACTTC

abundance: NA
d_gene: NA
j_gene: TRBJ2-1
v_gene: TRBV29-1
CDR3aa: CSVSRGEQFF
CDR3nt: TGCAGCGTCTCCAGGGGTGAGCAGTTCTTC